The sequence of this T cell receptor (beta chain) was determined in a study of blood T cell repertoires in COVID-19. Study summary: Samples taken during acute and convalescent COVID-19 were collected in the United States, Italy and Spain. Sample material is recorded as cDNA or gDNA derived from T cells, B-cell-depleted T cells, or PBMCs.

In the original analysis: Amplification with reference gene primers provided the estimates of nucleated cell counts. Sequenced by immunoSEQ multiplex PCR; TCRdb stores in-frame clones only, minus some. That table gives V, J and clone size, and the DNA gave D and trimming. The sample contains approximately 170,000 clones, around 86% of which appear only once. Germline V lookup: CDR1 MNHEY, CDR2 SVGAGI. This CDR3 spans 14 amino acids. Trimming took 7 bases from V and 3 from J; bases not matched to a gene: 6. This receptor was obtained from a man between 65 and 79 years old with acute or convalescent COVID-19. The chain uses TRBV6-5 and TRBJ2-5; 9 positions match TRBD1. Material for sequencing was peripheral blood. The CDR3 region is CASMTGGDEETQYF. The CDR3 DNA sequence: TGTGCCAGCATGACAGGGGGGGACGAAGAGACCCAGTACTTC.